The 30 T cell receptor beta chains below all came from one sample that was sequenced in a study of early T cells in non-severe SARS-CoV-2 infection. Via MiXCR, TCRdb re-called the 5' RACE reads, giving one row per CDR3 protein. The sample holds approximately 27,000 distinct CDR3 sequences; approximately 5% are singletons and the top ten take around 5.2%. Sample: whole blood. These receptors all come from an adult who was a healthcare worker with PCR-confirmed SARS-CoV-2 infection or an uninfected control (not recorded which).

This clonotype was seen repeatedly, ten times or more. J is TRBJ2-1 and V is TRBV24-1, with D possibly TRBD1 on 5 matching bases. Trimming cost V 9 bases and J 4 bases, with 15 bases left between them. Germline V gives CDR1 KGHDR, CDR2 SFDVKD. This CDR3 has 14 residues. The CDR3 reads CATARATPYNEQFF. The CDR3 DNA is TGTGCCACCGCCAGGGCCACCCCTTACAATGAGCAGTTCTTC.

The sample holds many counts of this clonotype. The rearrangement links TRBV12-3 or TRBV12-4 to TRBJ1-2, with unresolved D. Deletions cut 0 bases from V and 13 bases from J, with 6 bases between. This CDR3 has 10 amino acids. CDR3 sequence: CASSLALPTF. The CDR3 DNA is TGTGCCAGCAGTTTAGCCCTTCCCACCTTC.

The chain employs TRBV15 and TRBJ2-7, with D perhaps TRBD1 (5 bases). V lost 5 bases, J lost 4 bases, and 9 bases lay in between. The CDR3 has 12 amino acids. The germline gives CDR1 LNHNV, CDR2 YYDKDF (reference sequence). The chain's CDR3 is CATSRTRYEQYF. The CDR3 region has the DNA TGTGCCACCAGCCGGACACGATACGAGCAGTACTTC. Complete variable domain (other parts from reference TRBV15 and TRBJ2-7): DAMVIQNPRYQVTQFGKPVTLSCSQTLNHNVMYWYQQKSSQAPKLLFHYYDKDFNNEADTPDNFQSRRPNTSFCFLDIRSPGLGDTAMYLCATSRTRYEQYFGPGTRLTVT.

This clonotype has ten or more counts. The J gene is TRBJ1-4, the V gene TRBV5-1; no reliable D call. Trimming stripped 2 bases from V and 8 bases from J, with 13 bases between. The CDR3 length is 14 residues. Germline CDR1 reads SGHRS; CDR2 reads YFSETQ. In DNA form, the CDR3 reads TGCGCCAGCAGCTTCTCCGGCGGGGAAGAAAAACTGTTTTTT. As protein: CASSFSGGEEKLFF.

This clonotype was counted ten times or more. This chain connects TRBV12-5 to TRBJ2-5; TRBD2 agrees at 12 bases. V shed 1 base, J shed 3 bases, and the junction held 3 bases outside the gene matches. This CDR3 has 16 residues. The germline gives CDR1 LGHNT, CDR2 FRNRAP. The CDR3 nucleotides are TGTGCTAGTGGTTTGGGACTAGCGGGAGCAAAAGAGACCCAGTACTTC. Translation: CASGLGLAGAKETQYF. Together with reference TRBV12-5 and TRBJ2-5, the CDR3 gives the full variable domain: DARVTQTPRHKVTEMGQEVTMRCQPILGHNTVFWYRQTMMQGLELLAYFRNRAPLDDSGMPKDRFSAEMPDATLATLKIQPSEPRDSAVYFCASGLGLAGAKETQYFGPGTRLLVL.

This clonotype was seen many times. J is TRBJ2-1 and V is TRBV11-2; D is possibly TRBD2 (6 bases). Germline CDR1 reads SGHAT; CDR2 reads FQNNGV. Trimming took off 4 bases at V and 6 bases at J, with 7 bases between the two ends. CDR3 length: 12 residues. CDR3 sequence: CASSWEANEQFF. The CDR3 DNA reads TGTGCCAGCAGCTGGGAGGCCAATGAGCAGTTCTTC. The full variable domain, its missing parts supplied by reference TRBV11-2 and TRBJ2-1, is EAGVAQSPRYKIIEKRQSVAFWCNPISGHATLYWYQQILGQGPKLLIQFQNNGVVDDSQLPKDRFSAERLKGVDSTLKIQPAKLEDSAVYLCASSWEANEQFFGPGTRLTVL.

This rearrangement joins TRBV3-1 to TRBJ1-3; maybe TRBD1 (6 bases). The V and J ends lost 4 bases and 0 bases respectively, with 10 bases between them. The length of the CDR3 is 15 residues. CDR1 LGHDT and CDR2 YNNKEL come from the germline V gene (reference sequence). CDR3 bases: TGTGCCAGCAGCCCGGGACAACCCTCTGGAAACACCATATATTTT. The encoded protein is CASSPGQPSGNTIYF.

Points on this clonotype: A read error may be the cause here, since a much bigger clone is one base away. The V call is TRBV7-6, the J call TRBJ2-7; D unclear. CDR1 is SGHVS, CDR2 FNYEAQ, per germline. The CDR3 is 11 amino acids. The CDR3, as DNA: TGTGTCAGCAGCTTTGAAGGAGAGCAGTACTTC. Translating gives CVSSFEGEQYF.

V gene TRBV29-1 combines with J gene TRBJ1-2; possible D gene TRBD1, 5 bases. Trimming stripped 6 bases from V and 8 bases from J, with 13 bases between. Germline lookup yields CDR1 SQVTM and CDR2 ANQGSEA. The CDR3 runs 11 residues. CDR3 nucleotide sequence: TGCAGCGTAACAGGAGATTGGGGCTACACCTTC. Its translation: CSVTGDWGYTF.

This clonotype was picked up many times. Here the CDR3 DNA reads TGTGCCAGCAGCCAAAGACAGGGGTCCTACGAGCAGTACTTC. Its translation: CASSQRQGSYEQYF. The gene calls are TRBV3-2 and TRBJ2-7; TRBD1, the table's D call, was not compared with the DNA. TRBV3-2 is described as a pseudogene. There are 14 residues in the CDR3.

This clonotype came up many times. The genes are TRBV12-3 or TRBV12-4 and TRBJ2-1; D not resolved. Trimming shortened V by 1 base and J by 7 bases, and 2 bases separated the two germline ends. The CDR3 extends over 11 amino acids. CDR3 nucleotide sequence: TGTGCCAGCAGTTTAGTAAATGAGCAGTTCTTC. This codes for CASSLVNEQFF.

At least ten counts were recorded for this clonotype. The chain couples TRBV18 to TRBJ1-6; D possibly corresponds to TRBD1 (5 bases). Germline lookup yields CDR1 KGHSH and CDR2 LQKENI. This CDR3 spans 15 amino acids. Deletions cut 3 bases from V and 9 bases from J, with 15 bases between. DNA of the CDR3: TGTGCCAGCTCACCCAGGCCAGGGAAGAGTTCACCCCTCCACTTT. The encoded protein is CASSPRPGKSSPLHF.

Remarks on this clonotype: Just one base apart from a much larger clone, this may be a read error. The V gene is TRBV6-5, the J gene TRBJ2-7; D gene uncertain. CDR3 length: 16 amino acids. Germline CDR1 reads MNHEY; CDR2 reads SVGAGI. CDR3 nucleotides: TGTGCCAGCAGTTACTCGCCGTCCCTTTTCTCCCACGAGCAGTACTTC. It translates to CASSYSPSLFSHEQYF.

This chain uses TRBV2 with TRBJ2-7, with 7 positions matching TRBD1. The V and J ends lost 8 bases and 7 bases, in that order; junction bases with no gene match: 8. Germline loops: CDR1 SNHLY, CDR2 FYNNEI. The CDR3 totals 12 residues. Here the CDR3 reads CASYEGAGEQYF. The CDR3 bases are TGTGCCAGCTACGAGGGGGCCGGGGAGCAGTACTTC.

This clonotype was detected ten times or more. The V gene is TRBV10-2, the J gene TRBJ2-5; 7 bases are shared with TRBD2. Germline V CDR1 and CDR2: WSHSY, SAAADI. This CDR3 region has 15 residues. Germline trimming cut 8 bases from V and 4 bases from J; bases unmatched to any gene: 13. The CDR3 sequence: CASARTAGDGETQYF. CDR3 nucleotides: TGCGCCAGCGCCCGAACCGCGGGAGACGGAGAGACCCAGTACTTC.

This clonotype occurred many times. As DNA, the CDR3 is TGTGCCAGCAGCTACCCCTTAGCGGGGGCAAGCTCCTACGAGCAGTACTTC. Its translation: CASSYPLAGASSYEQYF. This chain connects TRBV7-2 to TRBJ2-7; 9 bases are a match to TRBD2. V lost 4 bases to trimming and J lost 0 bases; unmatched junction nucleotides: 10. Germline CDR1 SGHTA, CDR2 FQGNSA. CDR3 length: 17 residues.

This clonotype showed up just a few times. The J gene is TRBJ2-5, the V gene TRBV29-1; D is ambiguous. V was clipped by 7 bases and J by 2 bases, with 8 bases between them. CDR1 and CDR2 from the germline V gene are SQVTM and ANQGSEA. The length of the CDR3 is 11 residues. DNA of the CDR3: TGCAGCGGTGGGGAACAAGAGACCCAGTACTTC. Translating it yields CSGGEQETQYF.

The sample holds many counts of this clonotype. The chain's CDR3 is CASSQGRGNTEAFF. The CDR3 DNA sequence: TGTGCCAGCAGCCAAGGGAGGGGAAACACTGAAGCTTTCTTT. This chain connects TRBV3-1 to TRBJ1-1; weak D call: TRBD1 (5 bases). The CDR3 covers 14 residues. The germline V and J ends were trimmed by 1 base and 2 bases, with 8 bases remaining between them. Germline CDR1 is LGHDT and CDR2 is YNNKEL (reference sequence).

This clonotype was counted many times. The CDR3 DNA reads TGCAGTGCTAGCCCCCCTCCTCAGGGCAATCAGCCCCAGCATTTT. It is translated as CSASPPPQGNQPQHF. The V gene is TRBV20-1, the J gene TRBJ1-5; no clear D. The germline CDR1 and CDR2 sequences are DFQATT and SNEGSKA (reference sequence). This CDR3 has 15 amino acids. V was clipped by 3 bases and J by 2 bases, with 14 bases between them.

This clonotype showed up many times. The rearrangement links TRBV10-3 to TRBJ2-2; D gene unclear. The CDR3 is made up of 14 amino acids. Trimming took 2 bases from V and 1 from J, leaving 5 bases between them. Germline assignment: CDR1 ENHRY and CDR2 SYGVKD. The CDR3 DNA reads as TGTGCCATCAGTGAGGGTGGGAACACCGGGGAGCTGTTTTTT. Translation: CAISEGGNTGELFF.

In its sample, this clonotype was seen many times. The chain has TRBV20-1 and TRBJ2-1; 7 bases map to TRBD1. The J segment lost 2 bases and the V segment lost 0 bases, leaving 10 bases of the junction unmatched. The CDR3 extends over 17 amino acids. Germline V lookup: CDR1 DFQATT, CDR2 SNEGSKA (reference sequence). CDR3 amino acids: CSARDEWGQWTYNEQFF. The DNA for the CDR3 is TGCAGTGCTAGAGATGAATGGGGACAGTGGACCTACAATGAGCAGTTCTTC.

In this sample, this clonotype turned up many times. In nucleotides, the CDR3 is TGTGCCAGCAGCCCGGGGGCACAGAGCCAAGAGACCCAGTACTTC. Translating it yields CASSPGAQSQETQYF. The chain carries TRBV11-3 and TRBJ2-5; D could derive from TRBD1 or TRBD2 (6 bases each). Per the germline V gene, CDR1 is SGHNT and CDR2 is YENEEA. The CDR3 totals 15 residues. The germline V and J ends were trimmed by 5 bases and 1 base, with 14 bases remaining between them.

This clonotype was recorded at least ten times. The gene calls are TRBV11-3 and TRBJ1-2; D gene ambiguous. This CDR3 contains 13 residues. From germline, CDR1 is SGHNT and CDR2 YENEEA. V lost 1 base to trimming and J lost 8 bases, with 11 bases between them. CDR3 DNA: TGTGCCAGCAGCTTAGTCCAAGACGGGGGCTACACCTTC. Its translation: CASSLVQDGGYTF.

This clonotype showed up many times. The chain couples TRBV12-3 or TRBV12-4 to TRBJ2-5; D possibly corresponds to TRBD2 (7 bases). Trimming shortened V by 2 bases and J by 5 bases, and 12 bases separated the two germline ends. The CDR3 is 14 residues long. In DNA form, the CDR3 reads TGTGCCAGCAGTTTACGTGGGGGGGCGGAGACCCAGTACTTC. It codes for CASSLRGGAETQYF.

This clonotype has a count of ten or more. The V gene is TRBV7-9, the J gene TRBJ1-4; D perhaps matches TRBD1 (5 bases). CDR1 is SEHNR and CDR2 is FQNEAQ in the germline V gene (reference sequence). V was trimmed by 4 bases and J by 0 bases, leaving 18 bases between them. This CDR3 is built from 18 residues. CDR3 residues: CASSSGGLSPSTNEKLFF. In DNA form, the CDR3 reads TGTGCCAGCAGCTCCGGGGGACTGAGCCCCTCAACTAATGAAAAACTGTTTTTT.

Many counts were recorded for this clonotype. The chain is built from TRBV12-3 or TRBV12-4 and TRBJ1-1; D is uncertain. The CDR3 is made up of 12 amino acids. Trimming took 0 bases from V and 6 from J, leaving 5 bases between them. CDR3 sequence reads: CASSLANAEAFF. In DNA, the CDR3 is TGTGCCAGCAGTTTAGCGAATGCTGAAGCTTTCTTT.

This clonotype was counted at least ten times. The chain links TRBV19 to TRBJ1-5, with no clear D. The CDR3 covers 14 residues. The ends were cut back, 3 bases at V and 6 bases at J, with 12 bases in the middle. CDR1 LNHDA and CDR2 SQIVND come from the germline V gene (reference sequence). The CDR3 DNA sequence: TGTGCCAGTAGTATGGGTGGAGACGGTCAGCCCCAGCATTTT. Amino acid sequence: CASSMGGDGQPQHF.

This clonotype was recorded at least ten times. V gene TRBV5-1 combines with J gene TRBJ2-3; 7 nucleotides match TRBD2. CDR3 length equals 14 residues. Germline V lookup: CDR1 SGHRS, CDR2 YFSETQ. V lost 3 bases to trimming and J lost 2 bases; unmatched junction nucleotides: 3. CDR3: CASSWGLHTDTQYF. As DNA, the CDR3 is TGCGCCAGCAGCTGGGGACTACACACAGATACGCAGTATTTT.

In this sample, this clonotype turned up many times. V and J are TRBV28 and TRBJ2-6; possibly TRBD1 for D (5 bases). This CDR3 has 18 residues. CDR1 and CDR2 from the germline V gene are MDHEN and SYDVKM. V lost 3 bases to trimming and J lost 4 bases, with 19 bases between them. In DNA form, the CDR3 reads TGTGCCAGCAGTTTCCCCCAGGGATTTTCGGCCGGGGCCAACGTCCTGACTTTC. Protein sequence: CASSFPQGFSAGANVLTF.

This clonotype came up many times. This chain uses TRBV7-9 with TRBJ2-1; TRBD2 agrees at 13 bases. Germline V gene data show CDR1 as SEHNR and CDR2 as FQNEAQ (reference sequence). The CDR3 covers 17 residues. V was clipped by 0 bases and J by 2 bases; unmatched bases: 1. CDR3: CASSLAGTSGTYNEQFF. The DNA of the CDR3 is TGTGCCAGCAGCTTAGCGGGGACTAGCGGGACCTACAATGAGCAGTTCTTC. The full variable domain, with the rest looked up from reference TRBV7-9 and TRBJ2-1, is DTGVSQNPRHKITKRGQNVTFRCDPISEHNRLYWYRQTLGQGPEFLTYFQNEAQLEKSRLLSDRFSAERPKGSFSTLEIQRTEQGDSAMYLCASSLAGTSGTYNEQFFGPGTRLTVL.